These 20 T cell receptor beta chains were all obtained from the same sample, sequenced in a study of blood T cell repertoires in COVID-19. The repertoire was sequenced with immunoSEQ multiplex PCR; TCRdb's copy has only in-frame clones and lacks some. The repertoire holds a few hundred thousand clones, with approximately 88% as singletons. Sequenced sample: PBMCs or T cells enriched from blood (not recorded which). The receptors shown here come from a man in his late teens or twenties with acute COVID-19.

The chain recombines TRBV11-2 with TRBJ1-4; 8 bases map to TRBD1. CDR1 and CDR2 (germline): SGHAT, FQNNGV. Trimming removed 3 bases from V and 4 bases from J; junction bases left unmatched: 4. The CDR3 is 15 residues long. The CDR3: CASSLPGQDNEKLFF. For the CDR3, the DNA is TGTGCCAGCAGCTTGCCGGGACAGGATAATGAAAAACTGTTTTTT.

The chain recombines TRBV2 with TRBJ2-4; tentatively, D is TRBD1 (6 bases). The CDR3 totals 13 residues. Trimming removed 8 bases from V and 3 bases from J, with 11 bases in between. The V gene's germline CDR1 is SNHLY and CDR2 FYNNEI. CDR3 coding DNA: TGTGCCAGCCACAGGGATGGCAAAAACATTCAGTACTTC. Translating it yields CASHRDGKNIQYF.

This chain connects TRBV5-1 to TRBJ1-1; a weak D match, TRBD1 (6 bases). The CDR3 contains 13 residues. The germline V gene encodes CDR1 SGHRS and CDR2 YFSETQ. With 6 bases removed from V and 4 bases from J, the gap between germline ends came to 13 bases. The CDR3 DNA reads TGCGCCAGCACCGAAGGGGGTTCCACTGAAGCTTTCTTT. Protein: CASTEGGSTEAFF. Using reference TRBV5-1 and TRBJ1-1 for the parts outside the CDR3, the full variable domain is KAGVTQTPRYLIKTRGQQVTLSCSPISGHRSVSWYQQTPGQGLQFLFEYFSETQRNKGNFPGRFSGRQFSNSRSEMNVSTLELGDSALYLCASTEGGSTEAFFGQGTRLTVV.

V and J are TRBV27 and TRBJ2-2, with 7 nucleotides matching TRBD1. Looked up from germline, CDR1 is MNHEY and CDR2 is SMNVEV (reference sequence). V lost 7 bases and J lost 5; bases outside the gene matches: 7. This CDR3 spans 14 amino acids. CDR3 sequence: CASKRGTATGELFF. CDR3 nucleotide sequence: TGTGCCAGCAAGAGGGGGACAGCAACCGGGGAGCTGTTTTTT.

CDR3 nucleotide sequence: TGTGCCAGTAGTACCGGGACTAGCGGGAGAAGGGAGACCCAGTACTTC. Residues: CASSTGTSGRRETQYF. The chain employs TRBV19 and TRBJ2-5; TRBD2 matches 14 bases. This CDR3 comprises 16 residues. Trimming at V came to 4 bases and at J to 5 bases, leaving 6 bases not matched to a gene. The germline CDR1 and CDR2 sequences are LNHDA and SQIVND (reference sequence).

The chain uses TRBV27 and TRBJ1-4, with a weak D call TRBD1 (6 bases). The length of the CDR3 is 15 residues. The V and J ends lost 2 bases and 8 bases respectively, with 15 bases between them. Germline CDR1 and CDR2: MNHEY and SMNVEV (reference sequence). The CDR3 DNA follows: TGTGCCAGCAGTTTACAGCCCGGGACACCAGAAAAACTGTTTTTT. Protein product: CASSLQPGTPEKLFF.

V and J are TRBV28 and TRBJ1-2; D not resolved. The CDR3 has 12 residues. The V end was cut by 1 base, the J end by 8 bases, with 8 bases between. Per the germline V gene, CDR1 is MDHEN and CDR2 is SYDVKM. Here the CDR3 DNA reads TGTGCCAGCAGTTTATCGGTGAGAGGCTACACCTTC. It encodes CASSLSVRGYTF.

The V and J genes are TRBV7-9 and TRBJ2-2; a weak D match, TRBD1 (6 bases). The CDR3 runs to 16 residues. The germline gives CDR1 SEHNR, CDR2 FQNEAQ (reference sequence). Trimming pared 7 bases from V and 3 bases from J, leaving 18 bases between. In DNA, the CDR3 is TGTGCCAGCACCACAGGGAATGGGCAGCACACCGGGGAGCTGTTTTTT. It codes for CASTTGNGQHTGELFF.

The chain employs TRBV28 and TRBJ2-2, with TRBD2 identical over 9 bases. V gave up 5 bases and J gave up 6 bases; unmatched junction bases: 10. The CDR3 extends over 16 amino acids. Germline lookup yields CDR1 MDHEN and CDR2 SYDVKM. The DNA for the CDR3 is TGTGCCAGCAGTCCCTTAGCGGGAGAGGGGGCCGGGGAGCTGTTTTTT. Its protein product is CASSPLAGEGAGELFF.

The J gene is TRBJ2-5, the V gene TRBV5-8, with D possibly TRBD1 on 5 matching bases. The CDR3 runs 13 residues. Trimming pared 0 bases from V and 5 bases from J, leaving 8 bases between. Germline-derived CDR1 and CDR2 are SGHTS and YDEGEE. The CDR3 here is CASSLEGRETQYF. Written as DNA, the CDR3 is TGTGCCAGCAGCTTGGAGGGGCGGGAGACCCAGTACTTC.

This rearrangement joins TRBV7-8 to TRBJ2-3, with D possibly TRBD2 on 6 matching bases. This CDR3 spans 16 amino acids. Germline values: CDR1 SGHVS, CDR2 FQNEAQ. Trimming pared 4 bases from V and 0 bases from J, leaving 14 bases between. CDR3 sequence: CASSSLLALSTDTQYF. The DNA of the CDR3 is TGTGCCAGCAGCTCGTTACTAGCCCTTAGCACAGATACGCAGTATTTT.

The V gene is TRBV27, the J gene TRBJ2-3, with a weak D call TRBD2 (6 bases). The length of the CDR3 is 14 residues. Germline CDR1 MNHEY, CDR2 SMNVEV (reference sequence). V gave up 2 bases and J gave up 0 bases, with 6 bases separating them. The CDR3 is CASSLAGSTDTQYF. The CDR3 DNA sequence: TGTGCCAGCAGTTTAGCGGGAAGCACAGATACGCAGTATTTT.

The rearrangement joins TRBV19 to TRBJ1-4; D is uncertain. The CDR3 is 14 amino acids. The germline V and J ends were trimmed by 4 bases and 3 bases, with 9 bases remaining between them. The germline CDR1 and CDR2 sequences are LNHDA and SQIVND (reference sequence). This CDR3 is CASSSREPNEKLFF. CDR3 DNA: TGTGCCAGTAGTAGCCGGGAGCCTAATGAAAAACTGTTTTTT. The whole variable domain, filled in from reference TRBV19 and TRBJ1-4, reads DGGITQSPKYLFRKEGQNVTLSCEQNLNHDAMYWYRQDPGQGLRLIYYSQIVNDFQKGDIAEGYSVSREKKESFPLTVTSAQKNPTAFYLCASSSREPNEKLFFGSGTQLSVL.

This clone was recorded only once. The chain uses TRBV5-4 and TRBJ2-2; TRBD2 might be the D (6 bases). Germline-derived CDR1 and CDR2 are SGHNT and YYREEE (reference sequence). This CDR3 comprises 15 residues. The germline V and J ends were trimmed by 4 bases and 8 bases, with 18 bases remaining between them. The CDR3 spells CASSGKGGMAGELFF. CDR3 nucleotides: TGTGCCAGCAGCGGGAAGGGAGGAATGGCTGGGGAGCTGTTTTTT.

The CDR3 is CASRTETGANTEAFF. In nucleotides, the CDR3 is TGTGCCAGCAGGACGGAGACAGGGGCCAACACTGAAGCTTTCTTT. The rearrangement uses TRBV28 and TRBJ1-1; 8 bases agree with TRBD1. Germline CDR1 is MDHEN and CDR2 is SYDVKM. After removal of 6 bases from V and 2 bases from J, the junction contained 8 bases not matched to a gene. This CDR3 spans 15 amino acids.

This chain links TRBV30 with TRBJ1-2; the D is unclear. V was trimmed by 2 bases and J by 0 bases, leaving 7 bases between them. Germline-derived CDR1 and CDR2 are GTSNPN and SVGIG (reference sequence). The CDR3 runs to 13 residues. The CDR3 sequence is CAWSWLPNYGYTF. The CDR3 DNA reads TGTGCCTGGAGTTGGCTCCCTAACTATGGCTACACCTTC.

The chain joins TRBV27 to TRBJ2-1; D possibly corresponds to TRBD2 (5 bases). This CDR3 is 14 amino acids long. V was clipped by 6 bases and J by 4 bases, with 13 bases between them. Germline CDR1 and CDR2: MNHEY and SMNVEV (reference sequence). The chain's CDR3 is CASRGGRRYNEQFF. The CDR3 DNA follows: TGTGCCAGCAGGGGTGGGAGAAGGTACAATGAGCAGTTCTTC.

Of note for this clone: Other DNA sequences within the sample encode an identical CDR3. V is TRBV4-1 and J is TRBJ2-7; TRBD2 is a possible D gene (6 bases). Trimming shortened V by 0 bases and J by 4 bases, and 7 bases separated the two germline ends. The CDR3 is made up of 13 amino acids. CDR1 is MGHRA and CDR2 is YSYEKL in the germline V gene. CDR3 in DNA: TGCGCCAGCAGCCAAGATGGGACTTACGAGCAGTACTTC. Translated: CASSQDGTYEQYF.

This sequence joins TRBV21-1 and TRBJ2-1; the table's D call TRBD2 went unverified against the DNA. TRBV21-1 has pseudogene status. The CDR3 loop spans 14 amino acids. CDR3 amino acids: CASSAGTSCNEQFF. DNA of the CDR3: TGTGCCAGCAGTGCCGGGACTTCGTGCAATGAGCAGTTCTTC.

The chain uses TRBV5-8 and TRBJ2-1, with D possibly TRBD2 on 5 matching bases. This CDR3 is built from 14 residues. Between the trimmed V and J ends, which lost 2 bases and 4 bases, there was a span of 10 bases. Germline loops: CDR1 SGHTS, CDR2 YDEGEE. DNA of the CDR3: TGTGCCAGCAGCTTACGATCGGGATACAATGAGCAGTTCTTC. Protein sequence: CASSLRSGYNEQFF.